This T cell receptor (beta chain) was documented in a study of blood T cell repertoires in COVID-19. Profiled with immunoSEQ multiplex PCR; TCRdb holds only in-frame clones, not every one. Counted here are more than 12,000 clones, around 77% occurring once; the ten biggest clones make up more than 12%. Trimming removed 4 bases at V and 4 bases at J, with 8 bases between. The germline gives CDR1 LNHDA, CDR2 SQIVND (reference sequence). The CDR3 contains 13 residues. This sequence originates from a human donor in a cohort sampled during active COVID-19. The chain combines TRBV19 with TRBJ1-5; maybe TRBD1 (5 bases). What was sequenced was peripheral blood. The CDR3 sequence is CASSSRVNQPQHF. CDR3 nucleotides: TGTGCCAGTAGTAGCAGGGTTAATCAGCCCCAGCATTTT.